The T cell receptor (beta chain) under discussion was sequenced for a study of neurological immune-mediated disorders. Study-wide points: Because no CDR3 amino acid sequences were shared across subjects by expanded clones, private repertoires were suggested in all groups. The study found the most TCR clonal expansion in HTLV-1-associated myelopathy and the least in multiple sclerosis, below healthy controls.

This clonotype was observed at least ten times. Antigen unknown. cDNA was made by 5'RACE with 10-nucleotide random UMIs. Each sequencing run yielded over 200 million TCR-beta sequences from 15-18 subjects. TCRdb ran MiXCR on the 5' RACE reads and lists one entry per CDR3 protein. Of tens of thousands of distinct CDR3 sequences detected, approximately 10% appear once; the ten largest clones hold around 7%. Germline CDR1 reads DFQATT; CDR2 reads SNEGSKA (reference sequence). This CDR3 has 14 residues. V shed 3 bases and J shed 4 bases, with 13 bases lying between them. Sequencing was done on a sample of PBMCs. The J gene is TRBJ1-3, the V gene TRBV20-1; possibly TRBD1 for D (6 bases). The sequence derives from a woman aged 25 to 39 with HTLV-1-associated myelopathy (HAM/TSP). The chain's CDR3 is CSASFRGTGNTIYF. CDR3 bases: TGCAGTGCTAGCTTCAGGGGTACAGGAAACACCATATATTTT.